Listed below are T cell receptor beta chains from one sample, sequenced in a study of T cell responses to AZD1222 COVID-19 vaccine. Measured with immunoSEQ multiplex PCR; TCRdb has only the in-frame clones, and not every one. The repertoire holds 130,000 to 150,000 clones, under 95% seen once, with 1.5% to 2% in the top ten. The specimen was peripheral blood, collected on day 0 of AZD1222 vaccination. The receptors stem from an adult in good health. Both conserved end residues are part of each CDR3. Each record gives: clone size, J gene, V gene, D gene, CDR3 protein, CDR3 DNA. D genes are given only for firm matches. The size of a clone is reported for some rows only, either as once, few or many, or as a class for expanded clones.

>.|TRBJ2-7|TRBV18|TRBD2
CASSPGTSGSYEQYF
TGTGCCAGCTCACCAGGGACTAGCGGGAGCTACGAGCAGTACTTC
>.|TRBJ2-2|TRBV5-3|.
CARSLCINTGELFF
TGTGCCAGAAGCTTGTGCATTAACACCGGGGAGCTGTTTTTT
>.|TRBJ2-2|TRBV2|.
CASSGGVTGELFF
TGTGCCAGCAGTGGCGGAGTCACCGGGGAGCTGTTTTTT
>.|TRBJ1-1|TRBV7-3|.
CASSPSLNTEAFF
TGTGCCAGCAGCCCGAGCCTGAACACTGAAGCTTTCTTT
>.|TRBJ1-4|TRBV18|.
CASSPPGQYSTNEKLFF
TGTGCCAGCTCACCACCTGGACAGTACTCAACTAATGAAAAACTGTTTTTT
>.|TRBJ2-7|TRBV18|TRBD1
CASSQTGGGRRGSYEQYF
TGTGCCAGCTCACAGACAGGGGGTGGCCGTCGGGGCTCCTACGAGCAGTACTTC
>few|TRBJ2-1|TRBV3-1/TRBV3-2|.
CASSQLREPYNEQFF
TGTGCCAGCAGCCAATTACGGGAGCCGTACAATGAGCAGTTCTTC
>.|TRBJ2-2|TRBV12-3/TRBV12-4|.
CASSLGTWELFF
TGTGCCAGCAGTTTAGGGACTTGGGAGCTGTTTTTT
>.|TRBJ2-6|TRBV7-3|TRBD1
CASSIGQGTGANVLTF
TGTGCCAGCAGCATTGGACAGGGGACTGGGGCCAACGTCCTGACTTTC
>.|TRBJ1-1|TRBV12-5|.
CASGSALNTEAFF
TGTGCTAGTGGTTCGGCACTGAACACTGAAGCTTTCTTT
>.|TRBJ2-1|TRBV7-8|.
CASIRGGTYSGGEQFF
TGTGCCAGCATCAGAGGAGGGACCTATAGCGGAGGTGAGCAGTTCTTC
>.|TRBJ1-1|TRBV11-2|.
CASSPGVPVYTEAFF
TGTGCCAGCAGCCCCGGGGTCCCGGTCTACACTGAAGCTTTCTTT
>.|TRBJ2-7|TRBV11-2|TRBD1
CASTPQGTGAKIIEQYF
TGTGCCAGCACCCCTCAGGGGACAGGGGCTAAAATCATCGAGCAGTACTTC
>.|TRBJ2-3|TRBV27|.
CASSLGDPADTQYF
TGTGCCAGCAGTTTAGGGGACCCCGCAGATACGCAGTATTTT
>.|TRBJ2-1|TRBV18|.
CASSPQRGSSNNNEQFF
TGTGCCAGCTCACCCCAAAGGGGGTCCAGTAATAACAATGAGCAGTTCTTC
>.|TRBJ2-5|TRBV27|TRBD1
CASSGDRAVGTQYF
TGTGCCAGCAGTGGGGACAGGGCGGTCGGGACCCAGTACTTC
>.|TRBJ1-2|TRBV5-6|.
CASSLGSTPNYGYTF
TGTGCCAGCAGCTTGGGCAGTACTCCTAACTATGGCTACACCTTC
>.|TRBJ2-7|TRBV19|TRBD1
CASSPRTGDEQYF
TGTGCCAGTAGTCCTCGGACAGGCGACGAGCAGTACTTC
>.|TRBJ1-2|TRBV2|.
CASSEALSWNYGYTF
TGTGCCAGCAGTGAAGCGCTCAGTTGGAACTATGGCTACACCTTC
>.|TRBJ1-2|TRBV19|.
CASTQDLMRYTF
TGTGCCAGTACGCAAGACTTAATGAGGTACACCTTC
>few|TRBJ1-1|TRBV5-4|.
CASSLDRVNTEAFF
TGTGCCAGCAGCTTGGACAGGGTGAACACTGAAGCTTTCTTT
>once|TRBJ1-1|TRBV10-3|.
CAISEVSVDTEAFF
TGTGCCATCAGTGAGGTATCCGTGGACACTGAAGCTTTCTTT
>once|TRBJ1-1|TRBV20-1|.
CSASRRGAMNTEAFF
TGCAGTGCTAGTCGTCGTGGGGCCATGAACACTGAAGCTTTCTTT
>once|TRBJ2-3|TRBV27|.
CASSLVGSGTDTQYF
TGTGCCAGCAGTTTGGTGGGATCGGGCACAGATACGCAGTATTTT
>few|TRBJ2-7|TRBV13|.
CASSGRDGYEQYF
TGTGCCAGCAGCGGAAGAGATGGCTACGAGCAGTACTTC
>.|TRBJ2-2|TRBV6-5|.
CASRKRGYTGELFF
TGTGCCAGCAGAAAGAGGGGTTACACCGGGGAGCTGTTTTTT
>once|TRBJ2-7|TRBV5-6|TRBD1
CASSVDRGQTYEQYF
TGTGCCAGCAGCGTGGACAGGGGCCAAACCTACGAGCAGTACTTC
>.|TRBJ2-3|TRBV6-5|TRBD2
CASRLAGRTDTQYF
TGTGCCAGCAGATTAGCGGGGCGCACAGATACGCAGTATTTT
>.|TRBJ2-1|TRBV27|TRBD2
CASWNSGSPNEQFF
TGTGCCAGCTGGAATAGCGGGAGTCCCAATGAGCAGTTCTTC
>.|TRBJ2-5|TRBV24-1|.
CATSLTGGETQYF
TGTGCCACCAGTCTGACAGGTGGGGAGACCCAGTACTTC
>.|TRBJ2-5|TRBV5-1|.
CASSSAMAETQYF
TGCGCCAGCAGCTCGGCGATGGCAGAGACCCAGTACTTC
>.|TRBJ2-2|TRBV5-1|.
CASSFIGPNTGELFF
TGCGCCAGCAGCTTCATCGGGCCTAACACCGGGGAGCTGTTTTTT
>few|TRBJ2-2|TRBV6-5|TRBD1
CASILGQPNTGELFF
TGTGCCAGCATCTTGGGACAGCCGAACACCGGGGAGCTGTTTTTT
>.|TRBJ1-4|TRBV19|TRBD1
CASSKDRGPEKLFF
TGTGCCAGTAGTAAGGACAGGGGGCCTGAAAAACTGTTTTTT
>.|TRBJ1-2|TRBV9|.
CASSDRLSYGYTF
TGTGCCAGCAGCGACAGGCTGAGCTATGGCTACACCTTC
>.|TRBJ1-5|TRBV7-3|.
CASSSPPSNQPQHF
TGTGCCAGCAGCTCCCCACCTAGCAATCAGCCCCAGCATTTT
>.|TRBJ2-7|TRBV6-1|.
CASSEPGPPYEQYF
TGTGCCAGCAGTGAGCCGGGTCCTCCCTACGAGCAGTACTTC
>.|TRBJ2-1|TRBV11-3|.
CASSLGAVGEQFF
TGTGCCAGCAGCTTAGGAGCGGTAGGTGAGCAGTTCTTC